The 17 T cell receptor beta chains below all came from one sample that was sequenced in a study of T cells after yellow fever vaccination. TCRdb re-called the 5' RACE reads through MiXCR, storing one row per CDR3 protein. The data contain a few hundred thousand distinct CDR3 sequences, around a sixth of them seen just once; the ten biggest clones take up around a sixth. Material: PBMCs, obtained 5 days after the first yellow fever vaccination. These receptors all come from a man younger than 35 who received the YFV17D yellow fever vaccine.

The sample holds a few counts of this clonotype. This chain connects TRBV6-2 or TRBV6-3 to TRBJ1-2, with unresolved D. Trimming stripped 5 bases from V and 8 bases from J, with 18 bases between. This CDR3 has 14 amino acids. Germline CDR1 reads MNHEY; CDR2 reads SVGEGT. DNA for the CDR3: TGTGCCAGCAGTGACCGCGGTTCCGTGAACGGCTACACCTTC. Translation: CASSDRGSVNGYTF.

This clonotype was seen a handful of times. The V call is TRBV5-1, the J call TRBJ1-1, with D tentatively TRBD1 (5 bases). Germline values: CDR1 SGHRS, CDR2 YFSETQ. CDR3 length: 16 amino acids. V was pared by 3 bases and J by 6 bases, with 21 bases between. For the CDR3, the DNA is TGCGCCAGCAGCTACCTAAATGCTCAGACAGAATCTGAAGCTTTCTTT. Its translation is CASSYLNAQTESEAFF. Full variable domain (missing parts from reference TRBV5-1 and TRBJ1-1): KAGVTQTPRYLIKTRGQQVTLSCSPISGHRSVSWYQQTPGQGLQFLFEYFSETQRNKGNFPGRFSGRQFSNSRSEMNVSTLELGDSALYLCASSYLNAQTESEAFFGQGTRLTVV.

V is TRBV18 and J is TRBJ2-3; a possible D gene is TRBD2 (6 bases). V gave up 2 bases and J gave up 5 bases, with 17 bases separating them. The CDR3 is 16 residues long. Germline V gene lookup returns CDR1 KGHSH and CDR2 LQKENI. CDR3 nucleotides: TGTGCCAGCTCACCATCTCCTAGCCGGGGAGGAGATACGCAGTATTTT. This gives the protein CASSPSPSRGGDTQYF.

The rearrangement uses TRBV6-6 and TRBJ2-2; no definite D call. The V end lost 5 bases, the J end lost 7 bases, and 2 bases lay between the germline ends. Per germline, CDR1 MNHNY and CDR2 SVGAGI (reference sequence). This CDR3 has 10 amino acids. The chain's CDR3 is CASSLGELFF. In DNA form, the CDR3 reads TGTGCCAGCAGTCTCGGGGAGCTGTTTTTT.

This clonotype was observed a handful of times. The chain links TRBV5-6 to TRBJ2-3; D is ambiguous. V shed 0 bases and J shed 6 bases, with 8 bases lying between them. The CDR3 has 13 residues. Germline V gene sequence: CDR1 SGHDT, CDR2 YYEEEE. The CDR3 spells CASSLGSQDTQYF. The CDR3 nucleotides are TGTGCCAGCAGCTTGGGCTCTCAGGATACGCAGTATTTT.

This clonotype has ten or more counts. The CDR3 nucleotides are TGCGCCAGCAGCCCCCGGGCCGTTAGCAATCAGCCCCAGCATTTT. Translated: CASSPRAVSNQPQHF. This chain links TRBV4-1 with TRBJ1-5, with unresolved D. The CDR3 is 15 amino acids. Germline V CDR1 and CDR2: MGHRA, YSYEKL. V was shortened by 4 bases and J by 0 bases, with 10 bases between the two germline ends.

The rearrangement links TRBV10-3 to TRBJ2-7; either TRBD1 or TRBD2 may fit D (5 bases each). The CDR3 is made up of 11 amino acids. The germline CDR1 and CDR2 sequences are ENHRY and SYGVKD. V lost 6 bases to trimming and J lost 4 bases, with 7 bases between them. The DNA of the CDR3 is TGTGCCATCAGGGGGGTTTACGAGCAGTACTTC. This codes for CAIRGVYEQYF.

The chain employs TRBV4-3 and TRBJ1-3; D is uncertain. V lost 0 bases to trimming and J lost 4 bases, with 10 bases between them. CDR3 length equals 15 residues. The germline CDR1 and CDR2 sequences are LGHNA and YSLEER. CDR3 region: CASSQDRRPGNTIYF. DNA for the CDR3: TGCGCCAGCAGCCAAGATAGGCGACCCGGAAACACCATATATTTT.

This clonotype was recorded a few times. This rearrangement joins TRBV5-4 to TRBJ2-7; D is perhaps TRBD2 (6 bases). Trimming stripped 1 base from V and 6 bases from J, with 17 bases between. Looked up from germline, CDR1 is SGHNT and CDR2 is YYREEE (reference sequence). This CDR3 spans 15 amino acids. The CDR3 region has the DNA TGTGCCAGCAGCTTGAATTCCGGGGGTTTTGGCGAGCAGTACTTC. Its protein is CASSLNSGGFGEQYF.

This clonotype appeared a few times. J is TRBJ1-6 and V is TRBV7-9, with D unclear. Trimming pared 3 bases from V and 4 bases from J, leaving 10 bases between. The CDR3 covers 15 residues. Germline lookup yields CDR1 SEHNR and CDR2 FQNEAQ (reference sequence). The CDR3, as DNA: TGTGCCAGCAGCTTCCCCGGGCCGTATAATTCACCCCTCCACTTT. Its protein product is CASSFPGPYNSPLHF.

In this sample, this clonotype turned up a few times. The V and J genes are TRBV7-2 and TRBJ2-4, with 7 bases lining up with TRBD1. CDR3 size: 17 residues. Per germline, CDR1 SGHTA and CDR2 FQGNSA. Trimming took 2 bases from V and 0 from J; bases not matched to a gene: 7. The CDR3 DNA reads as TGTGCCAGCAGCTTACGGCACAGGGGATTAGCCAAAAACATTCAGTACTTC. Translation: CASSLRHRGLAKNIQYF.

This clonotype was counted a few times. The J gene is TRBJ1-5, the V gene TRBV4-1, with a tentative D call TRBD1 (5 bases). This CDR3 comprises 17 residues. Per germline, CDR1 MGHRA and CDR2 YSYEKL. Trimming pared 0 bases from V and 3 bases from J, leaving 15 bases between. The CDR3 DNA is TGCGCCAGCAGCCAAGATGGGGCAGACCGTTTCAATCAGCCCCAGCATTTT. Translation gives CASSQDGADRFNQPQHF.

There are a few counts of this clonotype. This chain links TRBV7-6 with TRBJ2-3; TRBD1 aligns across 9 bases. V shed 5 bases and J 6 bases; nucleotides not matched to a gene: 6. The CDR3 is 14 amino acids. Germline V gives CDR1 SGHVS, CDR2 FNYEAQ. CDR3 sequence: CASSRTGERDTQYF. The CDR3 DNA follows: TGTGCCAGCAGCCGGACAGGGGAAAGGGATACGCAGTATTTT.

In its sample, this clonotype was seen a few times. One junction end disagrees with the germline gene, perhaps due to a read error. The chain employs TRBV7-2 and TRBJ2-3, with a possible D match to TRBD2 (6 bases). The CDR3 consists of 9 residues. The germline gives CDR1 SGHTA, CDR2 FQGNSA. The CDR3 spells CASGSSALF. CDR3 sequence (DNA): TGTGCCAGCGGGTCTAGCGCCCTGTTT. The complete variable domain, with remaining parts taken from reference TRBV7-2 and TRBJ2-3, reads GAGVSQSPSNKVTEKGKDVELRCDPISGHTALYWYRQSLGQGLEFLIYFQGNSAPDKSGLPSDRFSAERTGGSVSTLTIQRTQQEDSAVYLCASGSSALFGPGTRLTVL.

As for this clonotype: A read error may account for a junction end that differs from germline. The CDR3 nucleotides read TGTGCCAGCAGTTACGCCGTCGTTTCCTATGGCTACAACTTC. Translated, it gives CASSYAVVSYGYNF. The rearrangement links TRBV6-5 to TRBJ1-2; no definite D call. The germline CDR1 and CDR2 sequences are MNHEY and SVGAGI. The length of the CDR3 is 14 residues.

This clonotype appeared a few times. The chain carries TRBV25-1 and TRBJ1-2; a possible D gene is TRBD1 (5 bases). V was cut by 3 bases and J by 8 bases, with 19 bases left in between. The V gene's germline CDR1 is MGHDK and CDR2 SYGVNS. This CDR3 has 15 amino acids. In DNA, the CDR3 is TGTGCCAGCAGTGATTCACGGGGCAGGATAGAAGGCTACACCTTC. It translates to CASSDSRGRIEGYTF.

This clonotype appeared a few times. This chain joins TRBV10-3 and TRBJ2-7, with 7 bases fitting TRBD1. Looked up from germline, CDR1 is ENHRY and CDR2 is SYGVKD. The length of the CDR3 is 13 residues. Unmatched junction bases numbered 5, after V lost 6 bases and J lost 3 bases. The CDR3 is CAISDGQDYEQYV. The CDR3 DNA reads TGTGCCATCAGCGACGGACAGGACTACGAGCAGTACGTC.